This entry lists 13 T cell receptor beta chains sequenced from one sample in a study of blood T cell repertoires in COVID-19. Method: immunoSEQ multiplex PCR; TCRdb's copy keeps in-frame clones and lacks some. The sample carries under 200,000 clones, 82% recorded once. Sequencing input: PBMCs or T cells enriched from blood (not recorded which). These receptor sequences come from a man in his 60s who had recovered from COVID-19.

The CDR3 DNA follows: TGTGCCAGCAGCCCCTGGGACAGGGCGGCGGAGACCCAGTACTTC. Amino acids: CASSPWDRAAETQYF. This sequence joins TRBV14 and TRBJ2-5, with 9 positions matching TRBD1. The CDR3 is 15 residues long. CDR1 is SGHDN, CDR2 FVKESK, per germline. Losses at the gene ends were 4 bases for V and 5 bases for J; bases not matched to a gene: 8.

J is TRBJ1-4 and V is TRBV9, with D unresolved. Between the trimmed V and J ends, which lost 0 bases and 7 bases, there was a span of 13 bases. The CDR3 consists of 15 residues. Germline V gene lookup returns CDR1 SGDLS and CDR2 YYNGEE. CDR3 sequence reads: CASSVGAVDGEKLFF. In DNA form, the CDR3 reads TGTGCCAGCAGCGTAGGGGCAGTGGATGGTGAAAAACTGTTTTTT.

CDR3 sequence reads: CASSLGAGVTGELFF. CDR3 in DNA: TGTGCCAGCAGCTTAGGGGCAGGGGTTACCGGGGAGCTGTTTTTT. The rearrangement uses TRBV7-8 and TRBJ2-2; D is perhaps TRBD1 (6 bases). Germline CDR1 and CDR2: SGHVS and FQNEAQ. V lost 1 base, J lost 5 bases, and 11 bases lay in between. This CDR3 has 15 amino acids.

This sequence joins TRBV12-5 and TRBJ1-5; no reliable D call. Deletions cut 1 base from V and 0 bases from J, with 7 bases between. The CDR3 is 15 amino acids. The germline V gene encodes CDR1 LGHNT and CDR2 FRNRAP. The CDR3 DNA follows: TGTGCTAGTGGTTTGGGGCTTTATAGCAATCAGCCCCAGCATTTT. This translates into CASGLGLYSNQPQHF.

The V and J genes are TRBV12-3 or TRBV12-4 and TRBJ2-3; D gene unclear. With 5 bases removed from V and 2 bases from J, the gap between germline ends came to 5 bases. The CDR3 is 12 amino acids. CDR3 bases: TGTGCCAGCAGTACTTCCACAGATACGCAGTATTTT. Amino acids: CASSTSTDTQYF.

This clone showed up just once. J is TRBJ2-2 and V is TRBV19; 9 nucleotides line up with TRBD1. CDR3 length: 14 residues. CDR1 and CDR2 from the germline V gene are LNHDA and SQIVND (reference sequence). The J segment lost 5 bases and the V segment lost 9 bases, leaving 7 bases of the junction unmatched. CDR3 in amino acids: CASRDRGGTGELFF. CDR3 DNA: TGTGCCAGCAGAGACAGGGGGGGGACCGGGGAGCTGTTTTTT.

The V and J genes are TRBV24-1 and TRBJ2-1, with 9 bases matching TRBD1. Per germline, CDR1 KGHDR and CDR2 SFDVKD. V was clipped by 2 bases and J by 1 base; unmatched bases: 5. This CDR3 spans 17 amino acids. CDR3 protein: CATSDSGGTGSYNEQFF. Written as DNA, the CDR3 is TGTGCCACCAGTGATTCCGGAGGGACAGGGTCCTACAATGAGCAGTTCTTC.

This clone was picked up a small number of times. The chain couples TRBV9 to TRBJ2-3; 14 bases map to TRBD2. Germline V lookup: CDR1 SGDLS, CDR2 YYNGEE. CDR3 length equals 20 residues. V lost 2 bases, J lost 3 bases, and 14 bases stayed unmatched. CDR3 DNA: TGTGCCAGCAGCGTTACCTCAGGACTAGCGGGGGGCCGAGGGACAGATACGCAGTATTTT. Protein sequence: CASSVTSGLAGGRGTDTQYF.

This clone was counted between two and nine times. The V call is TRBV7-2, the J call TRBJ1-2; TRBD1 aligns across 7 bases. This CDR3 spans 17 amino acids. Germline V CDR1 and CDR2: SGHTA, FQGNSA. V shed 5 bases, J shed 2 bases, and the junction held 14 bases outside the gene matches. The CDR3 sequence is CASSPVRGPGQNYGYTF. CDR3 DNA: TGTGCCAGCAGCCCTGTGCGAGGGCCGGGACAGAACTATGGCTACACCTTC.

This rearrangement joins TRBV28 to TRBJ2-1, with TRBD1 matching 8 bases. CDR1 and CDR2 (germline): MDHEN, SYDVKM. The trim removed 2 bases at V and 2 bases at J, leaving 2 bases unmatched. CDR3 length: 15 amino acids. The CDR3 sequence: CASSLRQGPYNEQFF. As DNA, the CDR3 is TGTGCCAGCAGTTTAAGACAGGGGCCCTACAATGAGCAGTTCTTC.

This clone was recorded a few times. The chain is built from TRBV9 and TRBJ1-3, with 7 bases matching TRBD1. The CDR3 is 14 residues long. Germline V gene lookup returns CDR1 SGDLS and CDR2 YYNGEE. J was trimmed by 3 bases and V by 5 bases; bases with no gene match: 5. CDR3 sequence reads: CASRTGVGGNTIYF. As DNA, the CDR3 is TGTGCCAGCAGAACAGGGGTCGGTGGAAACACCATATATTTT.

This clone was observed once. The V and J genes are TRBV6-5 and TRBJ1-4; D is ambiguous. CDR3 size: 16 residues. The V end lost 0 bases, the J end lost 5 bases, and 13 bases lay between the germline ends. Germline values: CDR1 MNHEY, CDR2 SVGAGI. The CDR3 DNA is TGTGCCAGCAGTTACTCGATTAATTCGGGGAATGAAAAACTGTTTTTT. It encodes CASSYSINSGNEKLFF.

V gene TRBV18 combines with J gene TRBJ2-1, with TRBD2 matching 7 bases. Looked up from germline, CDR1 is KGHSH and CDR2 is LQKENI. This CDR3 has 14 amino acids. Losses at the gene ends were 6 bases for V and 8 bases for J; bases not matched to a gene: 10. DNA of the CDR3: TGTGCCAGCTCGGGAGGGGTGGGCGCCGATGAGCAGTTCTTC. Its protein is CASSGGVGADEQFF.